This T cell receptor beta chain was observed in a study of shared clonotypes between healthy human individuals. Turning to the study itself: The plates for each donor numbered three CD4 naive, three CD4 memory, two CD8 naive and one CD8 memory. Findings of the study overall: Rarefaction demonstrated incomplete sorted-subset sequencing despite large depth.

In the source study's methods: Without quality scores, immunoSEQ junctional reads could not be filtered like full-length reads. The repertoire was sequenced with immunoSEQ multiplex PCR; TCRdb's copy has only in-frame clones and lacks some. V and J calls and clone size come straight from that table; D and trimming were deduced from the DNA. The data show approximately 2,000,000 clones, over 85% seen once. It was CD45RO-negative cells, positively selected for CCR7, that made up naive CD8 cells, with terminally differentiated effector memory CD45RA+ cells excluded. Concerning this clone itself: Its target is unknown.

The germline V and J ends were trimmed by 0 bases and 8 bases, with 5 bases remaining between them. Germline V lookup: CDR1 MNHEY, CDR2 SVGAGI. The CDR3 consists of 12 residues. V is TRBV6-5 and J is TRBJ2-1; no clear D. The TCR was taken from a man between 18 and 35 years old in good health. Some clones in this sample may be carry-over from other donors' samples. Sequenced: naive CD8+ T cells from PBMCs. In DNA form, the CDR3 reads TGTGCCAGCAGTTACTCCCAGGATGAGCAGTTCTTC. It translates to CASSYSQDEQFF.